This record looks at one T cell receptor (beta chain) sequence and its context. The record originates from a study of blood T cell repertoires in COVID-19. Libraries were prepared by immunoSEQ multiplex PCR; TCRdb keeps only in-frame clonotypes and omits some of them. Of 150,000 to 200,000 clones listed, 80% to 90% are singletons. V gave up 0 bases and J gave up 2 bases; unmatched junction bases: 4. The germline CDR1 and CDR2 sequences are MNHEY and SVGEGT. CDR3 length: 15 amino acids. This chain uses TRBV6-2 or TRBV6-3 with TRBJ2-7, with 7 positions matching TRBD1. The sequencing input was peripheral blood. This clonotype was obtained from a woman aged 80 or over with COVID-19, enrolled during active disease. CDR3 in amino acids: CASSYSTGTAYEQYF. CDR3 in DNA: TGTGCCAGCAGTTACTCAACCGGGACAGCCTACGAGCAGTACTTC.